This TCR beta chain originates from a study of shared clonotypes between healthy human individuals. The study, taken as a whole, reports: Deeper or shallower sequencing was expected to change how clonotypes are shared among donors. Sampling used blood alone; tissue repertoires probably differ.

PBMC DNA, left unsorted, was sequenced on ten immunoSEQ deep assay plates. Assay used: immunoSEQ multiplex PCR; TCRdb lists only in-frame clones, some missing. Among hundreds of thousands of clones listed, around 78% were seen once. Genomic DNA of unsorted samples came from tens of millions of PBMCs. The CDR3 extends over 14 amino acids. Between the trimmed V and J ends, which lost 3 bases and 4 bases, there was a span of 10 bases. Germline V gene sequence: CDR1 MDHEN, CDR2 SYDVKM. A note on this clone: Its matching antigen is unknown.

Sequencing was carried out using PBMCs. The clonotype was recovered from a middle-aged woman in good health. Some clones in this sample may be carry-over from other donors' samples. The rearrangement links TRBV28 to TRBJ1-5; D not certain. This CDR3 is CASSFWQVNQPQHF. The CDR3 DNA reads TGTGCCAGCAGTTTTTGGCAGGTGAATCAGCCCCAGCATTTT. The variable domain in full, completed from reference TRBV28 and TRBJ1-5, reads DVKVTQSSRYLVKRTGEKVFLECVQDMDHENMFWYRQDPGLGLRLIYFSYDVKMKEKGDIPEGYSVSREKKERFSLILESASTNQTSMYLCASSFWQVNQPQHFGDGTRLSIL.